This T cell receptor (beta chain) was recovered during a study of shared clonotypes between healthy human individuals. Study-wide findings and caveats: It was the few donors that limited the genetic and exposure-history diversity represented.

Under the authors' procedure: Without quality scores, immunoSEQ junctional reads could not be filtered like full-length reads. Generated by immunoSEQ multiplex PCR, the TCRdb table keeps only in-frame clones and is missing some. V, J and clone size are taken as reported in that table, and D and trimming were inferred from the DNA itself. The sample shows 190,000 or so clones, over 50% of them seen only once. The ends were cut back, 2 bases at V and 6 bases at J, with 12 bases in the middle. Germline V gene sequence: CDR1 SGHRS, CDR2 YFSETQ. The CDR3 runs to 14 residues. On this clone: Its antigen is unknown.

Source material: memory CD4+ T cells sorted from blood. Subset given: CD45RA-negative fraction. The chain recombines TRBV5-1 with TRBJ1-5, with D maybe TRBD1 (5 bases). The sequence derives from a man aged 30 to 39 in good health. The CDR3: CASSFQGQGQPQHF. DNA of the CDR3: TGCGCCAGCAGCTTTCAGGGCCAGGGTCAGCCCCAGCATTTT.